This passage covers 23 T cell receptor beta chains from one sample sequenced in a study of human T cells and chemical hapten exposure. Indicated time point: pre-sensitization, week 0. This sample's treatment: therapeutic diphenylcyclopropenone sensitization with weekly scalp DPC. One entry per CDR3 protein results from TCRdb running MiXCR on the RACE reads. Here the sample spans some 360,000 distinct CDR3 sequences, 5.1% being singletons. The sample consisted of whole blood, taken in connection with sensitization to the hapten diphenylcyclopropenone (DPC). Receptors were obtained from a woman in her 50s with alopecia areata. Some clones in this sample may be carry-over from other donors' samples.

This clonotype occurred a few times. V is TRBV10-3 and J is TRBJ2-3, with 9 bases aligning to TRBD2. Germline V gene sequence: CDR1 ENHRY, CDR2 SYGVKD. The CDR3 totals 17 residues. V gave up 0 bases and J gave up 0 bases; unmatched junction bases: 4. CDR3 DNA: TGTGCCATCAGTGAGTCTCCTAGCGGGACTAGCACAGATACGCAGTATTTT. Encoded protein: CAISESPSGTSTDTQYF.

The chain combines TRBV25-1 with TRBJ1-6; D call uncertain. This CDR3 has 14 residues. Germline V lookup: CDR1 MGHDK, CDR2 SYGVNS. V was shortened by 4 bases and J by 6 bases, with 10 bases between the two germline ends. In nucleotides, the CDR3 is TGTGCCAGCAGTGGTGTAGGGCCTAATTCACCCCTCCACTTT. This translates into CASSGVGPNSPLHF.

At least ten counts were recorded for this clonotype. The chain joins TRBV29-1 to TRBJ1-2; a possible D gene is TRBD1 (5 bases). This CDR3 is 13 amino acids long. Germline V gene sequence: CDR1 SQVTM, CDR2 ANQGSEA. V was pared by 4 bases and J by 4 bases, with 13 bases between. The CDR3 DNA reads as TGCAGCGTTGGGAGTAGGGGAGGCTATGGCTACACCTTC. Protein sequence: CSVGSRGGYGYTF.

This clonotype was counted many times. The chain uses TRBV3-1 and TRBJ1-1; D gene ambiguous. In germline, CDR1 is LGHDT, CDR2 YNNKEL (reference sequence). V was trimmed by 6 bases and J by 1 base, leaving 9 bases between them. The CDR3 sequence is 13 residues long. The CDR3 spells CASRKTQNTEAFF. The CDR3 DNA follows: TGTGCCAGCAGAAAAACACAGAACACTGAAGCTTTCTTT.

This clonotype was detected a few times. The chain is built from TRBV15 and TRBJ1-5; perhaps TRBD1 as D (5 bases). This CDR3 has 15 residues. V was cut by 5 bases and J by 2 bases, with 13 bases left in between. CDR1 is LNHNV, CDR2 YYDKDF, per germline (reference sequence). The CDR3 loop reads CATSPEQAGNQPQHF. The CDR3 nucleotides read TGTGCCACCAGCCCGGAACAGGCGGGCAATCAGCCCCAGCATTTT.

This clonotype was observed at least ten times. The rearrangement links TRBV10-3 to TRBJ2-3, with no clear D. Trimming removed 10 bases at V and 4 bases at J, with 18 bases between. Germline V CDR1 and CDR2: ENHRY, SYGVKD. The CDR3 consists of 14 residues. In nucleotides, the CDR3 is TGTGCCACTAAATTGGGGATGGGCCCAGATACGCAGTATTTT. Translated: CATKLGMGPDTQYF.

This clonotype was observed many times. V gene TRBV7-6 combines with J gene TRBJ2-3, with TRBD2 as a possible D gene (5 bases). V was trimmed by 3 bases and J by 5 bases, leaving 12 bases between them. Germline V gives CDR1 SGHVS, CDR2 FNYEAQ. This CDR3 spans 14 amino acids. For the CDR3, the DNA is TGTGCCAGCAGCTTCAAGCGGTGGGGAGATACGCAGTATTTT. Translation gives CASSFKRWGDTQYF.

This clonotype was recorded at least ten times. The rearrangement joins TRBV7-9 to TRBJ2-7, with 8 bases aligning to TRBD1. Germline CDR1 is SEHNR and CDR2 is FQNEAQ (reference sequence). Losses at the gene ends were 4 bases for V and 6 bases for J; bases not matched to a gene: 5. The length of the CDR3 is 13 residues. CDR3 region: CASSWGRGLEQYF. The CDR3 bases are TGTGCCAGCAGCTGGGGCAGGGGGCTCGAGCAGTACTTC.

The sample holds many counts of this clonotype. V usage is TRBV28 and J usage is TRBJ2-7; the D gene is possibly TRBD2 (6 bases). Germline V lookup: CDR1 MDHEN, CDR2 SYDVKM. CDR3 size: 14 residues. V lost 5 bases to trimming and J lost 6 bases, with 17 bases between them. Here the CDR3 DNA reads TGTGCCAGCAGTCGAAATATAAAGGAGGGCGAGCAGTACTTC. Its protein is CASSRNIKEGEQYF.

The sample holds many counts of this clonotype. This sequence joins TRBV28 and TRBJ2-7, with D uncertain. CDR1 MDHEN and CDR2 SYDVKM come from the germline V gene. The CDR3 runs 14 residues. The V end was cut by 3 bases, the J end by 0 bases, with 9 bases between. The chain's CDR3 is CASSFRGISYEQYF. The CDR3 bases are TGTGCCAGCAGTTTCCGAGGAATCTCCTACGAGCAGTACTTC. Looking up the rest from reference TRBV28 and TRBJ2-7 gives the full variable domain: DVKVTQSSRYLVKRTGEKVFLECVQDMDHENMFWYRQDPGLGLRLIYFSYDVKMKEKGDIPEGYSVSREKKERFSLILESASTNQTSMYLCASSFRGISYEQYFGPGTRLTVT.

This chain joins TRBV23-1 and TRBJ2-6; D is perhaps TRBD1 (6 bases). TRBV23-1 is recorded as an ORF, its role being uncertain. The CDR3 is 17 residues long. The V and J ends lost 3 bases and 3 bases respectively, with 15 bases between them. The CDR3 reads CASSQCRGEGGANVLTF. CDR3 nucleotides: TGCGCCAGCAGTCAGTGCAGGGGAGAGGGTGGGGCCAACGTCCTGACTTTC.

The table lists this clonotype with a few counts. The chain links TRBV5-1 to TRBJ2-5; TRBD2 agrees at 7 bases. The CDR3 consists of 14 residues. The germline gives CDR1 SGHRS, CDR2 YFSETQ. V was pared by 4 bases and J by 3 bases, with 6 bases of the junction left unmatched. The CDR3 protein is CASSSGTAKETQYF. The CDR3 DNA is TGCGCCAGCAGCAGCGGGACGGCCAAAGAGACCCAGTACTTC.

This clonotype was recorded many times. The gene calls are TRBV6-6 and TRBJ1-6, with D perhaps TRBD1 (5 bases). The V and J ends lost 7 bases and 8 bases respectively, with 24 bases between them. The CDR3 runs to 17 residues. Germline V gene sequence: CDR1 MNHNY, CDR2 SVGAGI (reference sequence). The DNA for the CDR3 is TGTGCCAGCACCCCTACATCCCCAGCCAGGGAGGATTCACCCCTCCACTTT. Translation: CASTPTSPAREDSPLHF.

This clonotype was observed once. The junction departs from germline at one end; a sequencing error may be responsible. The chain has TRBV10-3 and TRBJ2-7; TRBD1 agrees at 9 bases. Germline CDR1 reads ENHRY; CDR2 reads SYGVKD. The CDR3 totals 11 residues. CDR3 region: CTIGDRDEQYF. In DNA, the CDR3 is TGTACCATCGGGGACAGGGACGAGCAGTACTTC.

CDR3 DNA: TGTGCCTGGAGTGTGGTAGCAACTAATGAAAAACTGTTTTTT. Amino acid sequence: CAWSVVATNEKLFF. The chain is built from TRBV30 and TRBJ1-4; D uncertain. V was cut by 0 bases and J by 0 bases, with 5 bases left in between. Per the germline V gene, CDR1 is GTSNPN and CDR2 is SVGIG (reference sequence). The CDR3 length is 14 residues. The full variable domain, with the rest looked up from reference TRBV30 and TRBJ1-4, is SQTIHQWPATLVQPVGSPLSLECTVEGTSNPNLYWYRQAAGRGLQLLFYSVGIGQISSEVPQNLSASRPQDRQFILSSKKLLLSDSGFYLCAWSVVATNEKLFFGSGTQLSVL.

The sample holds a few counts of this clonotype. This chain links TRBV5-1 with TRBJ2-3; possible D gene TRBD1, 6 bases. Germline V lookup: CDR1 SGHRS, CDR2 YFSETQ. V was clipped by 6 bases and J by 6 bases, with 20 bases between them. CDR3 length: 15 amino acids. In nucleotides, the CDR3 is TGCGCCAGCAAACTACAGGGTTCTGCAACGGATACGCAGTATTTT. Residues: CASKLQGSATDTQYF. Based on the CDR3 plus reference TRBV5-1 and TRBJ2-3, the full variable domain is KAGVTQTPRYLIKTRGQQVTLSCSPISGHRSVSWYQQTPGQGLQFLFEYFSETQRNKGNFPGRFSGRQFSNSRSEMNVSTLELGDSALYLCASKLQGSATDTQYFGPGTRLTVL.

This clonotype was observed at least ten times. This chain uses TRBV29-1 with TRBJ1-5; no firm D call. The V gene's germline CDR1 is SQVTM and CDR2 ANQGSEA. The CDR3 spans 12 residues. V was cut by 7 bases and J by 3 bases, with 10 bases left in between. The DNA of the CDR3 is TGCAGCGGCCCGCCTTACAATCAGCCCCAGCATTTT. This gives the protein CSGPPYNQPQHF.

This clonotype was found many times. The CDR3 DNA is TGTGCCAGCAGTTACTCGAGGCGGCCGACGAACACCGGGGAGCTGTTTTTT. Translating it yields CASSYSRRPTNTGELFF. J is TRBJ2-2 and V is TRBV6-5, with D hard to call. CDR3 length: 17 residues. Germline CDR1 MNHEY, CDR2 SVGAGI. Trimming stripped 0 bases from V and 0 bases from J, with 11 bases between.

This clonotype was picked up many times. CDR3 protein: CAINPDIMNTEAFF. CDR3 sequence (DNA): TGTGCCATCAATCCTGACATTATGAACACTGAAGCTTTCTTT. The rearrangement joins TRBV10-3 to TRBJ1-1; unclear D gene. The CDR3 has 14 amino acids. Trimming shortened V by 7 bases and J by 0 bases, and 12 bases separated the two germline ends. Germline V gene lookup returns CDR1 ENHRY and CDR2 SYGVKD.

This clonotype appeared many times. The J gene is TRBJ2-1, the V gene TRBV12-3 or TRBV12-4; D remains ambiguous. The CDR3 extends over 12 amino acids. V was shortened by 4 bases and J by 3 bases, with 4 bases between the two germline ends. This CDR3 reads CASSYSYNEQFF. The CDR3 DNA is TGTGCCAGCAGTTACAGCTACAATGAGCAGTTCTTC.

This clonotype was detected ten times or more. The rearrangement joins TRBV12-3 or TRBV12-4 to TRBJ1-2; 7 bases are a match to TRBD1. V dropped 5 bases and J dropped 5; count of bases not matched to a gene: 14. The length of the CDR3 is 16 residues. The CDR3, as DNA: TGTGCCAGCAGTGGACCTTATGACAGGGCGGTGTATGGCTACACCTTC. Its translation is CASSGPYDRAVYGYTF.

This clonotype was counted ten times or more. The rearrangement links TRBV2 to TRBJ2-1; D uncertain. Germline values: CDR1 SNHLY, CDR2 FYNNEI. The CDR3 has 16 amino acids. Trimming took off 3 bases at V and 0 bases at J, with 12 bases between the two ends. The CDR3 DNA is TGTGCCAGCAGTGAGTACGGTTATAGCTCCTACAATGAGCAGTTCTTC. Translating gives CASSEYGYSSYNEQFF. Using reference TRBV2 and TRBJ2-1 for the parts outside the CDR3, the full variable domain is EPEVTQTPSHQVTQMGQEVILRCVPISNHLYFYWYRQILGQKVEFLVSFYNNEISEKSEIFDDQFSVERPDGSNFTLKIRSTKLEDSAMYFCASSEYGYSSYNEQFFGPGTRLTVL.

The chain carries TRBV24-1 and TRBJ2-1; no definite D call. The germline V and J ends were trimmed by 3 bases and 8 bases, with 10 bases remaining between them. The germline gives CDR1 KGHDR, CDR2 SFDVKD. The CDR3 extends over 13 amino acids. The CDR3 reads CATSDTLGDEQFF. The CDR3, as DNA: TGTGCCACCAGTGATACCCTAGGCGATGAGCAGTTCTTC.